The 11 T cell receptor beta chains in this list originate from one sample, sequenced in a study of cytomegalovirus exposure and HLA in healthy donors. Some clones are missing from TCRdb's copy, which holds only in-frame ones; the method was immunoSEQ multiplex PCR. The profile covers under 350,000 clones, with 70% to 90% appearing a single time and 1% taken by the ten largest. The sample taken for sequencing was PBMCs. Receptor source: a woman aged 18-29 years in good health and CMV-seronegative.

The J gene is TRBJ2-6, the V gene TRBV29-1, with a weak D call TRBD1 (5 bases). Trimming took 1 base from V and 0 from J, leaving 7 bases between them. Germline lookup yields CDR1 SQVTM and CDR2 ANQGSEA. The CDR3 length is 15 residues. CDR3 protein: CSVEGGHSGANVLTF. In DNA, the CDR3 is TGCAGCGTTGAAGGCGGACACTCTGGGGCCAACGTCCTGACTTTC. Filled out from reference TRBV29-1 and TRBJ2-6, the complete variable domain reads SAVISQKPSRDICQRGTSLTIQCQVDSQVTMMFWYRQQPGQSLTLIATANQGSEATYESGFVIDKFPISRPNLTFSTLTVSNMSPEDSSIYLCSVEGGHSGANVLTFGAGSRLTVL.

V and J are TRBV6-5 and TRBJ1-1; D call uncertain. Between the trimmed V and J ends, which lost 2 bases and 3 bases, there was a span of 7 bases. This CDR3 contains 13 residues. Germline V gives CDR1 MNHEY, CDR2 SVGAGI. The CDR3 loop reads CASSYGQDTEAFF. The CDR3, as DNA: TGTGCCAGCAGTTACGGGCAGGACACTGAAGCTTTCTTT.

The chain combines TRBV12-5 with TRBJ2-5; 11 bases align to TRBD1. There are 15 residues in the CDR3. Germline V lookup: CDR1 LGHNT, CDR2 FRNRAP. Unmatched junction bases numbered 8, after V lost 6 bases and J lost 5 bases. CDR3 amino acids: CASGRWTGGRETQYF. DNA of the CDR3: TGTGCTAGTGGCCGTTGGACAGGGGGCCGGGAGACCCAGTACTTC. Full variable domain (outside the CDR3, taken from reference TRBV12-5 and TRBJ2-5): DARVTQTPRHKVTEMGQEVTMRCQPILGHNTVFWYRQTMMQGLELLAYFRNRAPLDDSGMPKDRFSAEMPDATLATLKIQPSEPRDSAVYFCASGRWTGGRETQYFGPGTRLLVL.

The CDR3 DNA is TGTGCCAGCAGCTTAGACTCCTCCTACGAGCAGTACTTC. It codes for CASSLDSSYEQYF. V is TRBV11-3 and J is TRBJ2-7; D call uncertain. Germline CDR1 and CDR2: SGHNT and YENEEA. The CDR3 contains 13 residues. V was cut by 0 bases and J by 0 bases, with 3 bases left in between.

V usage is TRBV10-2 and J usage is TRBJ1-1; 7 nucleotides line up with TRBD1. Trimming at V came to 4 bases and at J to 1 base, leaving 3 bases not matched to a gene. CDR3 length equals 14 residues. The germline gives CDR1 WSHSY, CDR2 SAAADI. The CDR3 protein is CASSVTGANTEAFF. DNA of the CDR3: TGCGCCAGCAGTGTCACAGGGGCGAACACTGAAGCTTTCTTT.

CDR3: CASSTDSNYGYTF. CDR3 coding DNA: TGTGCCAGCTCCACGGACAGTAACTATGGCTACACCTTC. The chain carries TRBV18 and TRBJ1-2, with D perhaps matching TRBD1 (6 bases). In germline, CDR1 is KGHSH, CDR2 LQKENI. This CDR3 contains 13 residues. V lost 6 bases to trimming and J lost 1 base, with 9 bases between them.

The CDR3 sequence is CASSQDLITGRGLYGYTF. The CDR3 bases are TGCGCCAGCAGCCAAGATCTTATAACGGGAAGGGGGCTCTATGGCTACACCTTC. The chain recombines TRBV4-3 with TRBJ1-2; 7 nucleotides match TRBD1. J lost 4 bases, V lost 0 bases, and 14 bases had no gene match. In germline, CDR1 is LGHNA, CDR2 YSLEER. This CDR3 spans 18 amino acids.

The sample holds one count of this clone. V gene TRBV5-6 combines with J gene TRBJ1-5, with a possible D match to TRBD1 (6 bases). This CDR3 spans 14 amino acids. Germline V gene sequence: CDR1 SGHDT, CDR2 YYEEEE. The V end lost 4 bases, the J end lost 7 bases, and 15 bases lay between the germline ends. The CDR3 loop reads CASSALQGDQPQHF. CDR3 bases: TGTGCCAGCAGCGCTCTACAGGGAGACCAGCCCCAGCATTTT.

This chain links TRBV5-1 with TRBJ2-1; 9 nucleotides agree with TRBD2. This CDR3 has 16 residues. Losses at the gene ends were 0 bases for V and 5 bases for J; bases not matched to a gene: 6. The germline V gene has CDR1 SGHRS and CDR2 YFSETQ. CDR3 DNA sequence: TGCGCCAGCAGCTTGGTAGCGGGAGTCATAAACAATGAGCAGTTCTTC. This gives the protein CASSLVAGVINNEQFF. The full variable domain, completed using reference TRBV5-1 and TRBJ2-1, is KAGVTQTPRYLIKTRGQQVTLSCSPISGHRSVSWYQQTPGQGLQFLFEYFSETQRNKGNFPGRFSGRQFSNSRSEMNVSTLELGDSALYLCASSLVAGVINNEQFFGPGTRLTVL.

The J gene is TRBJ2-5, the V gene TRBV7-2, with D maybe TRBD1 (5 bases). Germline-derived CDR1 and CDR2 are SGHTA and FQGNSA. The CDR3 spans 11 residues. Trimming stripped 7 bases from V and 5 bases from J, with 8 bases between. The CDR3 DNA is TGTGCCAGCACCTCAGGGGAGACCCAGTACTTC. It specifies CASTSGETQYF.

The chain is built from TRBV18 and TRBJ2-1; D remains unclear. The CDR3 covers 11 residues. V lost 6 bases to trimming and J lost 9 bases, with 9 bases between them. The germline gives CDR1 KGHSH, CDR2 LQKENI. The CDR3 sequence is CASSPALEQFF. CDR3 DNA: TGTGCCAGCTCGCCTGCACTTGAGCAGTTCTTC.